These 25 T cell receptor beta chains came from one sample sequenced in a study of shared clonotypes between healthy human individuals. Profiling relied on immunoSEQ multiplex PCR, and the TCRdb table lists in-frame clones only, not all of them. The table lists over 1.4 million clones, approximately 97% of them singletons, with more than 0.9% in the top ten. Material for sequencing was naive CD4+ T cells sorted from blood. As for subset: CD45RA+ positively selected. The receptors stem from a man aged 30 to 39 in good health.

This clone appeared once. The rearrangement uses TRBV7-3 and TRBJ2-1; no definite D call. This CDR3 region has 12 residues. The germline gives CDR1 SGHTA, CDR2 FQGTGA. Trimming removed 1 base from V and 7 bases from J, with 5 bases in between. In DNA form, the CDR3 reads TGTGCCAGCAGCTTAAGGCCGAATGAGCAGTTCTTC. It yields the protein CASSLRPNEQFF.

The chain links TRBV6-5 to TRBJ1-5; D gene unclear. The CDR3 is 14 residues long. The V end lost 6 bases, the J end lost 4 bases, and 13 bases lay between the germline ends. Germline values: CDR1 MNHEY, CDR2 SVGAGI. In DNA, the CDR3 is TGTGCCAGCAGGGAGGGTCAGAAGAATCAGCCCCAGCATTTT. Protein product: CASREGQKNQPQHF.

The rearrangement links TRBV7-9 to TRBJ1-2; D unresolved. Trimming shortened V by 5 bases and J by 5 bases, and 15 bases separated the two germline ends. CDR1 is SEHNR, CDR2 FQNEAQ, per germline (reference sequence). CDR3 length equals 14 residues. CDR3 sequence: CASSPREFRYGYTF. CDR3 nucleotide sequence: TGTGCCAGCAGCCCCCGAGAGTTCCGGTATGGCTACACCTTC.

Note on this clone: Other DNA variants within this sample encode the same CDR3. The chain has TRBV2 and TRBJ2-7; D is uncertain. The CDR3 is 10 amino acids. Trimming removed 5 bases from V and 4 bases from J, with 3 bases in between. Germline loops: CDR1 SNHLY, CDR2 FYNNEI. This CDR3 reads CASSYYEQYF. The CDR3 DNA sequence: TGTGCCAGCAGTTATTACGAGCAGTACTTC.

The gene calls are TRBV28 and TRBJ1-1; D is unresolved. CDR1 MDHEN and CDR2 SYDVKM come from the germline V gene. V was trimmed by 10 bases and J by 6 bases, leaving 12 bases between them. This CDR3 contains 11 residues. CDR3 bases: TGTGCCACCGAGGAAGTATCTGAAGCTTTCTTT. Translation gives CATEEVSEAFF.

Regarding this clone: This specimen includes other DNA sequences encoding the same CDR3. The V and J genes are TRBV5-1 and TRBJ2-1; D is undetermined. The CDR3 has 14 residues. Between the trimmed V and J ends, which lost 1 base and 1 base, there was a span of 6 bases. Germline loops: CDR1 SGHRS, CDR2 YFSETQ. The CDR3 protein is CASSLSGSYNEQFF. In DNA form, the CDR3 reads TGCGCCAGCAGCTTGTCGGGTTCCTACAATGAGCAGTTCTTC. Full variable domain (missing parts from reference TRBV5-1 and TRBJ2-1): KAGVTQTPRYLIKTRGQQVTLSCSPISGHRSVSWYQQTPGQGLQFLFEYFSETQRNKGNFPGRFSGRQFSNSRSEMNVSTLELGDSALYLCASSLSGSYNEQFFGPGTRLTVL.

The chain uses TRBV4-1 and TRBJ2-5, with unresolved D. Trimming stripped 1 base from V and 5 bases from J, with 11 bases between. The germline gives CDR1 MGHRA, CDR2 YSYEKL. The CDR3 loop spans 14 amino acids. The CDR3 DNA reads as TGCGCCAGCAGCCAAGTTTACCAGGCGGAGACCCAGTACTTC. It yields the protein CASSQVYQAETQYF.

The chain links TRBV27 to TRBJ1-1, with D possibly being TRBD1 (5 bases). Germline V lookup: CDR1 MNHEY, CDR2 SMNVEV (reference sequence). V lost 3 bases and J lost 0, with 11 bases in between. The length of the CDR3 is 15 residues. CDR3 sequence (DNA): TGTGCCAGCAGTTTGAGGGAGGGGATGAACACTGAAGCTTTCTTT. Translating gives CASSLREGMNTEAFF.

The J gene is TRBJ2-7, the V gene TRBV5-1, with TRBD2 as a possible D gene (6 bases). V lost 1 base and J lost 1, with 12 bases in between. Germline loops: CDR1 SGHRS, CDR2 YFSETQ. The CDR3 is 15 residues long. CDR3 sequence: CASSLSTSTSYEQYF. The CDR3, as DNA: TGCGCCAGCAGCTTGTCTACTAGCACATCCTACGAGCAGTACTTC.

The chain joins TRBV7-9 to TRBJ2-2, with TRBD2 as a possible D gene (6 bases). The germline CDR1 and CDR2 sequences are SEHNR and FQNEAQ (reference sequence). V was shortened by 5 bases and J by 3 bases, with 13 bases between the two germline ends. The CDR3 is 15 amino acids. The CDR3 DNA sequence: TGTGCCAGCAGCCCCAGACTAGGTGACACCGGGGAGCTGTTTTTT. This translates into CASSPRLGDTGELFF.

The V and J genes are TRBV18 and TRBJ2-5, with a weak D call TRBD2 (5 bases). This CDR3 spans 14 amino acids. Trimming removed 0 bases at V and 5 bases at J, with 10 bases between. The germline V gene encodes CDR1 KGHSH and CDR2 LQKENI. The CDR3 here is CASSPPRDSETQYF. The DNA for the CDR3 is TGTGCCAGCTCACCACCCCGGGATTCGGAGACCCAGTACTTC.

This chain connects TRBV6-1 to TRBJ2-1; 7 positions match TRBD2. V lost 0 bases and J lost 10; bases outside the gene matches: 3. The germline CDR1 and CDR2 sequences are MNHNS and SASEGT. This CDR3 spans 13 amino acids. The CDR3 bases are TGTGCCAGCAGTGAAGCGCAGCGGGAAGAGCAGTTCTTC. Its protein is CASSEAQREEQFF.

The V call is TRBV5-1, the J call TRBJ1-4; D may be TRBD1 (5 bases). CDR1 is SGHRS, CDR2 YFSETQ, per germline. Between the trimmed V and J ends, which lost 3 bases and 5 bases, there was a span of 17 bases. This CDR3 is built from 16 residues. The CDR3 here is CASSWGGTGLNEKLFF. CDR3 DNA sequence: TGCGCCAGCAGCTGGGGTGGGACGGGCTTAAATGAAAAACTGTTTTTT.

The V call is TRBV11-2, the J call TRBJ2-7, with a possible D match to TRBD2 (5 bases). V was pared by 1 base and J by 0 bases, with 10 bases between. Germline lookup yields CDR1 SGHAT and CDR2 FQNNGV. The CDR3 length is 15 residues. CDR3 bases: TGTGCCAGCAGCTTAGTTCCGGGAAGCTCCTACGAGCAGTACTTC. Translation gives CASSLVPGSSYEQYF.

This chain connects TRBV28 to TRBJ2-1; TRBD1 matches 8 bases. The CDR3 extends over 18 amino acids. The germline gives CDR1 MDHEN, CDR2 SYDVKM. V was clipped by 6 bases and J by 0 bases; unmatched bases: 13. CDR3 coding DNA: TGTGCCAGCAGCCGTCCCGGAAACAGGGGGTACTCCTACAATGAGCAGTTCTTC. This encodes CASSRPGNRGYSYNEQFF.

This clone has only one observation. The chain couples TRBV9 to TRBJ2-2, with D possibly matching TRBD2 (6 bases). The V and J ends lost 3 bases and 6 bases respectively, with 15 bases between them. CDR3 size: 15 residues. In germline, CDR1 is SGDLS, CDR2 YYNGEE. This CDR3 reads CASSEMGGGAGELFF. The CDR3 coding sequence is TGTGCCAGCAGCGAGATGGGCGGAGGGGCCGGGGAGCTGTTTTTT.

The CDR3 sequence: CASSLVLGGGQYEQYF. CDR3 DNA: TGTGCCAGCAGCTTAGTTCTCGGGGGAGGGCAATACGAGCAGTACTTC. The chain uses TRBV13 and TRBJ2-7; TRBD2 matches 7 bases. Germline CDR1 and CDR2: PRHDT and FYEKMQ (reference sequence). The CDR3 runs to 16 residues. Trimming at V came to 1 base and at J to 4 bases, leaving 10 bases not matched to a gene.

Comment on this clone: At the DNA level, this CDR3 is encoded by other sequences in the same sample as well. The chain couples TRBV18 to TRBJ1-5; 7 bases align to TRBD1. There are 14 residues in the CDR3. The ends lost 2 bases at V and 3 bases at J; junction bases unmatched: 1. Germline V gene data show CDR1 as KGHSH and CDR2 as LQKENI. DNA for the CDR3: TGTGCCAGCTCACCAGGACAGGTCAATCAGCCCCAGCATTTT. Translating it yields CASSPGQVNQPQHF.

The chain is built from TRBV6-5 and TRBJ2-2; 10 bases align to TRBD2. The CDR3 contains 14 residues. V lost 8 bases to trimming and J lost 7 bases; unmatched junction nucleotides: 7. Germline V lookup: CDR1 MNHEY, CDR2 SVGAGI. The chain's CDR3 is CASGASGRHGELFF. The CDR3 bases are TGTGCCAGCGGCGCTAGCGGGAGACACGGGGAGCTGTTTTTT.

The rearrangement links TRBV27 to TRBJ1-2; tentative D call: TRBD1 (5 bases). V dropped 2 bases and J dropped 3 bases, with 13 bases sitting between them. From germline, CDR1 is MNHEY and CDR2 SMNVEV (reference sequence). The CDR3 loop spans 15 amino acids. The CDR3 here is CASSLSQGGHYGYTF. DNA for the CDR3: TGTGCCAGCAGTTTAAGTCAGGGCGGCCACTATGGCTACACCTTC.

The rearrangement uses TRBV10-2 and TRBJ2-7, with TRBD2 matching over 8 bases. This CDR3 is built from 13 residues. V lost 8 bases to trimming and J lost 3 bases; unmatched junction nucleotides: 6. The germline gives CDR1 WSHSY, CDR2 SAAADI. This CDR3 is CASLRGLVYEQYF. As DNA, the CDR3 is TGCGCCAGCTTACGGGGACTAGTCTACGAGCAGTACTTC.

The chain employs TRBV29-1 and TRBJ2-3; no reliable D call. There are 11 residues in the CDR3. Germline V lookup: CDR1 SQVTM, CDR2 ANQGSEA. Trimming pared 7 bases from V and 5 bases from J, leaving 10 bases between. This CDR3 reads CSGDLIDTQYF. CDR3 bases: TGCAGCGGGGATTTGATAGATACGCAGTATTTT.

To note about this clone: One end of the junction fails to match germline, which may point to a read error. The chain combines TRBV6-1 with TRBJ2-1; D perhaps matches TRBD2 (6 bases). Germline V gene sequence: CDR1 MNHNS, CDR2 SASEGT. The CDR3 is 13 amino acids. CDR3 bases: TGTGCCAGCAGGGAAGGGAGGTACAATGAGCAGTTCTTC. The encoded protein is CASREGRYNEQFF.

This chain uses TRBV7-6 with TRBJ2-5; 9 bases align to TRBD1. This CDR3 has 15 residues. Germline CDR1 SGHVS, CDR2 FNYEAQ. The V gene end was trimmed by 5 bases and the J gene end by 5 bases; junction bases not matched to a gene: 9. The CDR3 sequence: CASSTHGGTGETQYF. CDR3 nucleotide sequence: TGTGCCAGCAGCACTCATGGCGGGACAGGGGAGACCCAGTACTTC.

The CDR3: CASSLRHNTEAFF. As DNA, the CDR3 is TGTGCCAGCAGCCTTAGACATAACACTGAAGCTTTCTTT. The chain combines TRBV6-4 with TRBJ1-1; no clear D gene. CDR3 length equals 13 residues. Trimming shortened V by 6 bases and J by 2 bases, and 10 bases separated the two germline ends. Germline CDR1 and CDR2: MRHNA and SNTAGT.